The present T cell receptor (beta chain) was sequenced within a study of T cells in Graves' hyperthyroidism and ophthalmopathy. The germline V and J ends were trimmed by 3 bases and 3 bases, with 14 bases remaining between them. The germline V gene encodes CDR1 DFQATT and CDR2 SNEGSKA (reference sequence). The CDR3 is 14 residues long. Amplified TCR beta CDR3 regions came from RNA transcripts. The HTBI primer set was used in a first-round RT-PCR of the TCR CDR3. TCRdb re-derived calls from the multiplex PCR reads in MiXCR, one entry per CDR3 protein. The table has approximately 700,000 distinct CDR3 sequences, over 15% seen once. Patients aged 18 to 65 had newly diagnosed hyperthyroidism lasting under 2 months.

The V and J genes are TRBV20-1 and TRBJ2-5; D remains unclear. The sequencing sample was made of blood. The origin of this receptor is a man aged 18 to 29 with Graves' hyperthyroidism. CDR3 region: CSARYEAAKETQYF. The CDR3 DNA reads as TGCAGTGCTAGGTATGAGGCAGCAAAAGAGACCCAGTACTTC.